This T cell receptor beta chain was identified during a study of identifying expanded T cells in peripheral blood. Study findings and constraints: About 1.2 clones differed between technical replicates, versus approximately 17 and 20 over time.

The ends lost 5 bases at V and 12 bases at J; junction bases unmatched: 13. This CDR3 region has 13 residues. Per the germline V gene, CDR1 is SGHRS and CDR2 is YFSETQ. TCRdb keeps only in-frame clones here, not all; method: immunoSEQ multiplex PCR. The sample has around 99,000 clones, about 85% seen once. About this clone: Antigen: not known.

The sequenced material came from blood. The chain employs TRBV5-1 and TRBJ1-1; TRBD1 matches at 7 bases. The source of this sequence is a person between 18 and 70 years old in good health. DNA for the CDR3: TGCGCCAGCAGTGCTGACAGGGTTTCCGGTTCTTTCTTT. Translated: CASSADRVSGSFF.